The 10 T cell receptor beta chains below come from one sample, sequenced in a study of T cell responses to AZD1222 COVID-19 vaccine (dated by TCRdb to the early 2020s). Receptor amplification or capture employed the immunoSEQ multiplex PCR assay. The clones in this table, taken by TCRdb from immuneACCESS, are in-frame only. Not every clone is retained; where verified, under half of the shortfall comes from an unresolved V gene, and the cause of the rest is unknown. Counted in this sample were approximately 92,000 clones; more than 75% of them appeared once. Clones ranked in the top ten supply 22% of the sample. Per the publication, the time point label means: baseline before first vaccination. The sample consisted of peripheral blood, taken on day 0 of AZD1222 vaccination. The source is an adult in good health.

V usage is TRBV3-1 (or the pseudogene TRBV3-2) and J usage is TRBJ1-1; D gene ambiguous. The V gene's germline CDR1 is LGHDT and CDR2 YNNKEL (reference sequence). The CDR3 consists of 13 residues. V gave up 4 bases and J gave up 4 bases, with 10 bases separating them. CDR3 residues: CASSRVRSTEAFF. The CDR3, as DNA: TGTGCCAGCAGCCGAGTCCGAAGCACTGAAGCTTTCTTT.

The CDR3 DNA sequence: TGTGCCAGCAGCCGGGGACGACAAGGTGGCTACACCTTC. It is translated as CASSRGRQGGYTF. V and J are TRBV28 and TRBJ1-2; a possible D gene is TRBD1 (5 bases). This CDR3 region has 13 residues. Germline CDR1 is MDHEN and CDR2 is SYDVKM. The germline V and J ends were trimmed by 6 bases and 7 bases, with 15 bases remaining between them.

The chain couples TRBV11-3 to TRBJ2-3, with unresolved D. This CDR3 is 15 amino acids long. The germline V gene encodes CDR1 SGHNT and CDR2 YENEEA. Trimming removed 1 base at V and 2 bases at J, with 10 bases between. CDR3 amino acids: CASSLGIPPTDTQYF. CDR3 nucleotides: TGTGCCAGCAGCTTAGGCATCCCTCCCACAGATACGCAGTATTTT.

The rearrangement links TRBV5-4 to TRBJ2-1; perhaps D is TRBD1 or TRBD2 (6 bases each). Germline assignment: CDR1 SGHNT and CDR2 YYREEE (reference sequence). This CDR3 comprises 15 residues. V lost 4 bases and J lost 5, with 16 bases in between. The CDR3 is CASSRQAGSHNEQFF. The CDR3 DNA reads TGTGCCAGCAGCCGACAGGCGGGGTCACACAATGAGCAGTTCTTC.

The chain combines TRBV7-9 with TRBJ1-2, with unresolved D. Trimming left V 5 bases short and J 8 bases short, with 12 bases between. CDR1 is SEHNR and CDR2 is FQNEAQ in the germline V gene (reference sequence). This CDR3 is 12 amino acids long. The CDR3 region is CASSRAVEGYTF. The DNA for the CDR3 is TGTGCCAGCAGCCGAGCGGTCGAAGGCTACACCTTC.

The genes are TRBV19 and TRBJ2-7; 8 bases fit TRBD1. After removal of 5 bases from V and 3 bases from J, the junction contained 3 bases not matched to a gene. The CDR3 is 13 residues long. Germline V gene lookup returns CDR1 LNHDA and CDR2 SQIVND (reference sequence). CDR3: CASSSTGGYEQYF. The CDR3 nucleotides are TGTGCCAGTAGTTCAACAGGGGGCTACGAGCAGTACTTC.

J is TRBJ2-7 and V is TRBV11-2; D not resolved. Trimming cost V 1 base and J 5 bases, with 6 bases left between them. The CDR3 is 12 amino acids. Germline V gene lookup returns CDR1 SGHAT and CDR2 FQNNGV. CDR3 region: CASSLGDNEQYF. CDR3 DNA sequence: TGTGCCAGCAGCTTAGGCGATAACGAGCAGTACTTC.

This sequence joins TRBV9 and TRBJ1-6; TRBD1 agrees at 7 bases. J was trimmed by 9 bases and V by 0 bases; bases with no gene match: 6. This CDR3 is 15 amino acids long. From germline, CDR1 is SGDLS and CDR2 YYNGEE. CDR3 protein: CASSVAQGERSPLHF. The CDR3 DNA sequence: TGTGCCAGCAGCGTAGCCCAGGGGGAGCGTTCACCCCTCCACTTT.

This clone was recorded a few times. CDR3 nucleotides: TGTGCCAGCAGAGGGGGAGGTCCCTTTAATGAGCAGTTCTTC. This codes for CASRGGGPFNEQFF. The chain has TRBV7-2 and TRBJ2-1; D might be TRBD1 or TRBD2, each matching 6 bases. The CDR3 spans 14 residues. V was pared by 6 bases and J by 7 bases, with 16 bases between. CDR1 is SGHTA, CDR2 FQGNSA, per germline.

This chain joins TRBV11-2 and TRBJ1-2; perhaps TRBD1 as D (6 bases). There are 11 residues in the CDR3. V lost 3 bases, J lost 11 bases, and 10 bases lay in between. Germline lookup yields CDR1 SGHAT and CDR2 FQNNGV. CDR3: CASSFRGGYTF. CDR3 DNA: TGTGCCAGCAGCTTTAGAGGGGGGTACACCTTC.